The 19 T cell receptor beta chains listed next were all sequenced from one sample in a study of CD8 T cells in Susac syndrome. Reverse transcription of about 0.5 to 1 ug RNA was carried out with random hexamers. TCRdb re-analysed the immunoSEQ multiplex PCR reads in MiXCR, keeping a single row per CDR3 protein. In the table there are 200,000 to 250,000 distinct CDR3 sequences, approximately 95% of which are singletons. Source material: CD4+ T cells from PBMCs. The receptor set was obtained from a human donor with multiple sclerosis.

The genes are TRBV20-1 and TRBJ2-1, with 13 bases aligning to TRBD2. CDR1 is DFQATT, CDR2 SNEGSKA, per germline (reference sequence). Germline trimming cut 2 bases from V and 9 bases from J; bases unmatched to any gene: 4. CDR3 length: 14 amino acids. The CDR3 DNA is TGCAGTGCTAGACGGACTAGCGGGGGCATTGAGCAGTTCTTC. It codes for CSARRTSGGIEQFF.

J is TRBJ1-2 and V is TRBV18; TRBD1 aligns across 9 bases. Germline V gives CDR1 KGHSH, CDR2 LQKENI. V shed 5 bases, J shed 3 bases, and the junction held 4 bases outside the gene matches. The CDR3 length is 14 residues. The CDR3 sequence: CASSTQGADYGYTF. The CDR3 DNA follows: TGTGCCAGCTCAACACAGGGGGCGGACTATGGCTACACCTTC.

With regard to this clonotype: Lacking the conserved final phenylalanine or tryptophan, this CDR3 likely reflects a read error. The CDR3 sequence: CASSFSSDGNTEAFL. DNA of the CDR3: TGTGCCAGCAGCTTCTCCTCGGACGGGAACACTGAAGCTTTCCTT. The rearrangement joins TRBV9 to TRBJ1-1; D remains ambiguous. The CDR3 is made up of 15 amino acids. CDR1 is SGDLS and CDR2 is YYNGEE in the germline V gene. The ends were cut back, 4 bases at V and 1 base at J, with 14 bases in the middle.

This rearrangement joins TRBV5-4 to TRBJ1-1; D gene uncertain. Trimming cost V 2 bases and J 1 base, with 9 bases left between them. This CDR3 comprises 14 residues. Germline CDR1 is SGHNT and CDR2 is YYREEE (reference sequence). CDR3 amino acids: CASSFAAGNTEAFF. CDR3 DNA sequence: TGTGCCAGCAGCTTCGCGGCAGGGAACACTGAAGCTTTCTTT.

The genes are TRBV29-1 and TRBJ1-2; D might be TRBD1 (6 bases). Trimming took 3 bases from V and 10 from J, leaving 15 bases between them. The CDR3 is 12 residues long. CDR1 is SQVTM and CDR2 is ANQGSEA in the germline V gene. In DNA, the CDR3 is TGCAGCGTTGAGATCTATCAGGGGTTCTACACCTTC. It codes for CSVEIYQGFYTF.

The chain combines TRBV12-3 or TRBV12-4 with TRBJ1-5; possible D gene TRBD1, 6 bases. Deletions cut 5 bases from V and 6 bases from J, with 14 bases between. The CDR3 is made up of 14 amino acids. For the CDR3, the DNA is TGTGCCAGCAGTCAAATTTCGGACAGTCAGCCCCAGCATTTT. Translating it yields CASSQISDSQPQHF.

This rearrangement joins TRBV20-1 to TRBJ2-3; 7 bases are a match to TRBD2. The germline V gene has CDR1 DFQATT and CDR2 SNEGSKA (reference sequence). The CDR3 extends over 11 amino acids. CDR3 nucleotides: TGCGCTAGCGGTTTCACAGATACGCAGTATTTT. Residues: CASGFTDTQYF.

The gene calls are TRBV7-2 and TRBJ2-1, with D possibly TRBD2 on 6 matching bases. This CDR3 has 14 residues. The V gene's germline CDR1 is SGHTA and CDR2 FQGNSA. Trimming shortened V by 5 bases and J by 4 bases, and 12 bases separated the two germline ends. As DNA, the CDR3 is TGTGCCAGCAGCCAGTCGGGGGTTTACAATGAGCAGTTCTTC. Its protein is CASSQSGVYNEQFF.

This clonotype came up once. The V call is TRBV7-3, the J call TRBJ2-1; 13 nucleotides line up with TRBD2. Germline V gene lookup returns CDR1 SGHTA and CDR2 FQGTGA. Trimming at V came to 4 bases and at J to 4 bases, leaving 4 bases not matched to a gene. CDR3 size: 16 residues. DNA of the CDR3: TGTGCCAGCAGCTCGCAGACTAGCGGGGGGTACAATGAGCAGTTCTTC. It specifies CASSSQTSGGYNEQFF. Full variable domain (missing parts from reference TRBV7-3 and TRBJ2-1): GAGVSQTPSNKVTEKGKYVELRCDPISGHTALYWYRQSLGQGPEFLIYFQGTGAADDSGLPNDRFFAVRPEGSVSTLKIQRTERGDSAVYLCASSSQTSGGYNEQFFGPGTRLTVL.

The chain has TRBV19 and TRBJ2-6; TRBD1 aligns across 7 bases. From germline, CDR1 is LNHDA and CDR2 SQIVND (reference sequence). V lost 0 bases and J lost 0; bases outside the gene matches: 14. The length of the CDR3 is 21 residues. Written as DNA, the CDR3 is TGTGCCAGTAGTATAGACTTATGGACAGGCGAGGTACCCTCTGGGGCCAACGTCCTGACTTTC. The encoded protein is CASSIDLWTGEVPSGANVLTF.

The chain recombines TRBV20-1 with TRBJ2-1; tentative D call: TRBD1 (6 bases). Trimming pared 6 bases from V and 4 bases from J, leaving 16 bases between. Germline CDR1 is DFQATT and CDR2 is SNEGSKA (reference sequence). This CDR3 has 14 residues. The CDR3: CSATGWELYNEQFF. DNA for the CDR3: TGCAGTGCCACAGGGTGGGAGTTATACAATGAGCAGTTCTTC.

The chain employs TRBV29-1 and TRBJ2-1; TRBD2 matches at 12 bases. The length of the CDR3 is 13 residues. Looked up from germline, CDR1 is SQVTM and CDR2 is ANQGSEA. Trimming removed 8 bases from V and 9 bases from J; junction bases left unmatched: 8. Here the CDR3 reads CSTLAGGGGEQFF. DNA for the CDR3: TGCAGCACTCTAGCGGGGGGGGGCGGTGAGCAGTTCTTC.

The CDR3 spells CASTPTGGSYEQYF. CDR3 bases: TGTGCCAGCACCCCCACAGGGGGCTCCTACGAGCAGTACTTC. This sequence joins TRBV27 and TRBJ2-7; 8 positions agree with TRBD1. The CDR3 is made up of 14 amino acids. Germline loops: CDR1 MNHEY, CDR2 SMNVEV (reference sequence). The V and J ends lost 7 bases and 0 bases, in that order; junction bases with no gene match: 5.

The J gene is TRBJ2-1, the V gene TRBV3-1; 7 bases match TRBD1. V trimming: 3 bases; J trimming: 10 bases; junction bases outside the gene matches: 3. The CDR3 contains 12 residues. Germline loops: CDR1 LGHDT, CDR2 YNNKEL (reference sequence). The CDR3 DNA reads as TGTGCCAGCAGCCATAACAGGGGCGAGCAGTTCTTC. Translation gives CASSHNRGEQFF.

The chain combines TRBV6-2 or TRBV6-3 with TRBJ2-3, with D tentatively TRBD2 (6 bases). The CDR3 contains 14 residues. V was pared by 6 bases and J by 1 base, with 11 bases between. The V gene's germline CDR1 is MNHEY and CDR2 SVGEGT. Written as DNA, the CDR3 is TGTGCCAGCAGAAGGGACTTCGGCACAGATACGCAGTATTTT. Translated, it gives CASRRDFGTDTQYF.

The rearrangement links TRBV5-1 to TRBJ1-6; a possible D gene is TRBD1 (6 bases). CDR1 is SGHRS and CDR2 is YFSETQ in the germline V gene. The CDR3 is made up of 14 amino acids. The ends were cut back, 2 bases at V and 8 bases at J, with 11 bases in the middle. The CDR3 sequence: CASSFNRDDSPLHF. In DNA, the CDR3 is TGCGCCAGCAGCTTCAACAGGGATGATTCACCCCTCCACTTT.

CDR3 sequence (DNA): TGTGCCACCTCAAACGGGGGGGCATACAATGAGCAGTTCTTC. Amino acids: CATSNGGAYNEQFF. The gene calls are TRBV15 and TRBJ2-1; 8 bases are a match to TRBD2. The CDR3 runs to 14 residues. Per the germline V gene, CDR1 is LNHNV and CDR2 is YYDKDF (reference sequence). V lost 8 bases to trimming and J lost 4 bases; unmatched junction nucleotides: 7.

This chain uses TRBV6-6 with TRBJ2-3, with 9 positions matching TRBD1. Germline CDR1 reads MNHNY; CDR2 reads SVGAGI (reference sequence). V dropped 2 bases and J dropped 2; count of bases not matched to a gene: 2. CDR3 length: 15 residues. This CDR3 reads CASSYGQGSTDTQYF. For the CDR3, the DNA is TGTGCCAGCAGTTACGGACAGGGGTCCACAGATACGCAGTATTTT.

This sequence joins TRBV20-1 and TRBJ1-4; 10 bases fit TRBD1. The V segment lost 5 bases and the J segment 11 bases; nucleotides outside the gene matches: 5. The CDR3 contains 12 residues. Germline loops: CDR1 DFQATT, CDR2 SNEGSKA (reference sequence). This CDR3 reads CSAVPGQGKLFF. CDR3 DNA: TGCAGTGCTGTCCCGGGACAGGGGAAACTGTTTTTT.